This T cell receptor (beta chain) was identified in a study of CD8+ T cells in alopecia areata. Study-level findings and limits: Numerous clones, expanded in lesions, remained in scalp and blood during tofacitinib. Association of baseline CD8+ expansion with response is uncertain owing to one nonresponder.

V lost 2 bases to trimming and J lost 5 bases, with 12 bases between them. The germline gives CDR1 SNHLY, CDR2 FYNNEI. This CDR3 region has 14 residues. For this clone: Its target is unknown.

RNA extraction was followed by reverse transcription into cDNA, which acted as the sequencing template. Clones were sequenced by immunoSEQ multiplex PCR, and TCRdb holds only the in-frame ones, with some missing. The sample has roughly 110,000 clones, less than 75% seen once. Treatment of the sample: oral pan-JAK inhibitor, 5-10 mg twice daily. The source was CD8+ T cells sorted from blood, collected at week 24, from a patient treated with tofacitinib. This chain links TRBV2 with TRBJ2-5; a weak D match, TRBD1 (5 bases). The receptor's source is a human donor with alopecia areata. The CDR3 spells CASSERLKGETQYF. Written as DNA, the CDR3 is TGTGCCAGCAGTGAAAGGCTCAAGGGGGAGACCCAGTACTTC.